This TCR beta chain was found in a study of T cell responses to AZD1222 COVID-19 vaccine. Overall study results and limits: Donors were largely white British and mainly female; clonal diversity was possibly underestimated.

Clones were read by immunoSEQ multiplex PCR, and TCRdb kept only the in-frame ones, dropping some. This table has 110,000 to 150,000 clones, approximately 92% appearing once. V was shortened by 4 bases and J by 2 bases, with 13 bases between the two germline ends. Germline-derived CDR1 and CDR2 are SEHNR and FQNEAQ (reference sequence). The CDR3 spans 15 residues. Regarding this clone: Its matching antigen is unknown. Other DNA sequences in the sample encode the same CDR3.

The sequence derives from an adult who received the AZD1222 COVID-19 vaccine. The chain employs TRBV7-9 and TRBJ2-3, with D possibly TRBD1 on 5 matching bases. The sequences come from peripheral blood, collected 28 days after the second AZD1222 dose. In DNA, the CDR3 is TGTGCCAGCAGCTCTGGGGCCCCCTCCACAGATACGCAGTATTTT. This gives the protein CASSSGAPSTDTQYF.